Presented here are 31 T cell receptor beta chains from one specimen sequenced in a study of a mutant IDH1 vaccine in newly diagnosed glioma. The repertoire was sequenced with immunoSEQ multiplex PCR; TCRdb's copy has only in-frame clones and lacks some. Here the sample spans roughly 60,000 clones, 70% to 85% being singletons. Time point given: week 11, during vaccination. In the vaccine, a single dose held 300 ug of the mutant IDH1 20-mer peptide, along with topical imiquimod. These receptors are not linked to any known antigen. The source was PBMCs, collected from a glioma patient whose treatment included an IDH1 peptide vaccine. Receptors originate from a man aged 25-45 years with glioma.

This clone was picked up a small number of times. The J gene is TRBJ1-2, the V gene TRBV6-5; 9 nucleotides line up with TRBD1. V lost 5 bases and J lost 6; bases outside the gene matches: 7. The CDR3 spans 14 residues. Germline V gene lookup returns CDR1 MNHEY and CDR2 SVGAGI. The CDR3 nucleotides read TGTGCCAGCAGTCCCGGGACAGGGTTGGATGGCTACACCTTC. Amino acids: CASSPGTGLDGYTF.

The rearrangement links TRBV18 to TRBJ2-1; D not certain. There are 14 residues in the CDR3. Germline V gene data show CDR1 as KGHSH and CDR2 as LQKENI. Trimming stripped 7 bases from V and 2 bases from J, with 12 bases between. This CDR3 reads CASCTEQAYNEQFF. The CDR3 DNA follows: TGTGCCAGCTGCACTGAGCAGGCCTACAATGAGCAGTTCTTC.

V usage is TRBV18 and J usage is TRBJ1-1; 10 bases match TRBD1. Trimming at V came to 3 bases and at J to 5 bases, leaving 6 bases not matched to a gene. This CDR3 comprises 15 residues. Looked up from germline, CDR1 is KGHSH and CDR2 is LQKENI. The DNA for the CDR3 is TGTGCCAGCTCACCGTCCGGGACAGGGGTGACTGAAGCTTTCTTT. Its protein product is CASSPSGTGVTEAFF. The full variable domain, with the rest looked up from reference TRBV18 and TRBJ1-1, is NAGVMQNPRHLVRRRGQEARLRCSPMKGHSHVYWYRQLPEEGLKFMVYLQKENIIDESGMPKERFSAEFPKEGPSILRIQQVVRGDSAAYFCASSPSGTGVTEAFFGQGTRLTVV.

The J gene is TRBJ2-7, the V gene TRBV2, with a weak D call TRBD1 (5 bases). CDR1 and CDR2 (germline): SNHLY, FYNNEI. Trimming stripped 5 bases from V and 2 bases from J, with 7 bases between. The CDR3 sequence is 12 residues long. The CDR3 protein is CASSRQPYEQYF. The CDR3 nucleotides are TGTGCCAGCAGTCGACAGCCCTACGAGCAGTACTTC.

The CDR3 here is CAWSVTIDTIYF. Here the CDR3 DNA reads TGTGCCTGGAGTGTAACAATAGACACCATATATTTT. The chain is built from TRBV30 and TRBJ1-3, with D unclear. V lost 0 bases and J 8 bases, leaving 8 bases between the germline ends. The CDR3 runs 12 residues. CDR1 is GTSNPN, CDR2 SVGIG, per germline (reference sequence). Supplemented by reference TRBV30 and TRBJ1-3, the full variable domain reads SQTIHQWPATLVQPVGSPLSLECTVEGTSNPNLYWYRQAAGRGLQLLFYSVGIGQISSEVPQNLSASRPQDRQFILSSKKLLLSDSGFYLCAWSVTIDTIYFGEGSWLTVV.

The chain uses TRBV5-4 and TRBJ2-2, with no clear D. Trimming shortened V by 4 bases and J by 6 bases, and 13 bases separated the two germline ends. The CDR3 sequence is 14 residues long. Germline CDR1 SGHNT, CDR2 YYREEE (reference sequence). The CDR3 protein is CASSGPPPAGELFF. The CDR3 bases are TGTGCCAGCAGCGGACCCCCCCCGGCCGGGGAGCTGTTTTTT.

This chain uses TRBV10-2 with TRBJ2-5; D is perhaps TRBD2 (5 bases). The end of the DNA fits TRBJ2-7 better, so the J call may be wrong. The CDR3 spans 13 residues. From germline, CDR1 is WSHSY and CDR2 SAAADI. Here the CDR3 reads CASLGTSSYEQYF. The CDR3 DNA sequence: TGCGCCAGCCTGGGTACTAGCTCCTACGAGCAGTACTTC.

This chain joins TRBV11-3 and TRBJ2-1; D remains ambiguous. Deletions cut 0 bases from V and 9 bases from J, with 12 bases between. The CDR3 is 14 residues long. Germline V gene sequence: CDR1 SGHNT, CDR2 YENEEA. The CDR3 loop is CASSLEGSWGEQFF. Here the CDR3 DNA reads TGTGCCAGCAGCTTAGAAGGATCCTGGGGTGAGCAGTTCTTC.

The genes are TRBV10-3 and TRBJ1-2; D ambiguous. Germline V gives CDR1 ENHRY, CDR2 SYGVKD. The CDR3 totals 13 residues. Trimming stripped 1 base from V and 8 bases from J, with 11 bases between. Here the CDR3 DNA reads TGTGCCATCAGTGAGTTGACCTCTTACGGCTACACCTTC. Amino acids: CAISELTSYGYTF.

V usage is TRBV6-1 and J usage is TRBJ2-2; 7 bases align to TRBD2. The CDR3 is made up of 16 amino acids. Per the germline V gene, CDR1 is MNHNS and CDR2 is SASEGT. With V trimmed by 4 bases and J by 4 bases, 9 bases remained unmatched. CDR3 in amino acids: CASSVERGEFTGELFF. For the CDR3, the DNA is TGTGCCAGCAGTGTTGAGCGGGGAGAATTCACCGGGGAGCTGTTTTTT.

The table lists this clone with a count of one. This chain joins TRBV15 and TRBJ1-2; no definite D call. Germline V gene lookup returns CDR1 LNHNV and CDR2 YYDKDF (reference sequence). V lost 0 bases, J lost 8 bases, and 10 bases lay in between. This CDR3 region has 13 residues. CDR3 in DNA: TGTGCCACCAGCAGAGATGGGGTTTGGGGCTACACCTTC. Residues: CATSRDGVWGYTF.

The chain carries TRBV10-2 and TRBJ1-1; D perhaps matches TRBD1 (5 bases). The germline gives CDR1 WSHSY, CDR2 SAAADI. With 4 bases removed from V and 2 bases from J, the gap between germline ends came to 11 bases. The CDR3 has 14 residues. The CDR3 sequence is CASSVGEQNTEAFF. The CDR3 nucleotides read TGCGCCAGCAGTGTGGGGGAACAAAACACTGAAGCTTTCTTT.

This chain uses TRBV4-3 with TRBJ2-3; 9 bases line up with TRBD2. V lost 0 bases to trimming and J lost 6 bases; unmatched junction nucleotides: 7. The germline V gene encodes CDR1 LGHNA and CDR2 YSLEER. The CDR3 covers 16 residues. CDR3 DNA sequence: TGCGCCAGCAGCCAAGATCTAGGCGGGGGGGCGGATACGCAGTATTTT. Translating gives CASSQDLGGGADTQYF.

The V call is TRBV6-1, the J call TRBJ1-2, with a weak D call TRBD1 (6 bases). The V end was cut by 2 bases, the J end by 2 bases, with 9 bases between. Germline V lookup: CDR1 MNHNS, CDR2 SASEGT. There are 14 residues in the CDR3. The CDR3 protein is CASSELQGNYGYTF. CDR3 sequence (DNA): TGTGCCAGCAGTGAACTACAGGGAAACTATGGCTACACCTTC.

The chain has TRBV18 and TRBJ1-1; 7 positions agree with TRBD1. Germline CDR1 and CDR2: KGHSH and LQKENI. V dropped 4 bases and J dropped 4; count of bases not matched to a gene: 12. The CDR3 is 16 residues long. The CDR3 nucleotides read TGTGCCAGCTCACGCTCGGGAACAGGGGCCCTCACTGAAGCTTTCTTT. Protein sequence: CASSRSGTGALTEAFF. Supplemented by reference TRBV18 and TRBJ1-1, the full variable domain reads NAGVMQNPRHLVRRRGQEARLRCSPMKGHSHVYWYRQLPEEGLKFMVYLQKENIIDESGMPKERFSAEFPKEGPSILRIQQVVRGDSAAYFCASSRSGTGALTEAFFGQGTRLTVV.

V is TRBV30 and J is TRBJ1-1; unclear D gene. The CDR3 has 12 residues. Between the trimmed V and J ends, which lost 0 bases and 4 bases, there was a span of 6 bases. Germline CDR1 reads GTSNPN; CDR2 reads SVGIG (reference sequence). In nucleotides, the CDR3 is TGTGCCTGGAGTGTCGGGAGCACTGAAGCTTTCTTT. It translates to CAWSVGSTEAFF.

The chain is built from TRBV29-1 and TRBJ2-3; TRBD2 matches 8 bases. The CDR3 runs 13 residues. Germline V CDR1 and CDR2: SQVTM, ANQGSEA. The J segment lost 1 base and the V segment lost 7 bases, leaving 4 bases of the junction unmatched. In DNA, the CDR3 is TGCAGCGCTCCGACTAGCGGCACAGATACGCAGTATTTT. This gives the protein CSAPTSGTDTQYF.

This clone was seen a handful of times. The rearrangement uses TRBV9 and TRBJ2-3; D is undetermined. Trimming removed 4 bases from V and 0 bases from J, with 12 bases in between. Germline-derived CDR1 and CDR2 are SGDLS and YYNGEE. CDR3 size: 15 residues. In nucleotides, the CDR3 is TGTGCCAGCAGCTTCGGGCCGTTTAGCACAGATACGCAGTATTTT. It encodes CASSFGPFSTDTQYF.

The table lists this clone with a few counts. This chain joins TRBV5-1 and TRBJ2-5; 7 bases fit TRBD1. Trimming at V came to 1 base and at J to 7 bases, leaving 7 bases not matched to a gene. The germline V gene has CDR1 SGHRS and CDR2 YFSETQ. This CDR3 has 14 amino acids. The CDR3 DNA sequence: TGCGCCAGCAGCTTGTGGCAGGGGGATGGGACCCAGTACTTC. It yields the protein CASSLWQGDGTQYF.

Regarding this clone: A read error may account for a junction end that differs from germline. The chain joins TRBV7-9 to TRBJ1-2; 9 nucleotides line up with TRBD1. Germline CDR1 reads SEHNR; CDR2 reads FQNEAQ (reference sequence). CDR3 length equals 15 residues. CDR3 sequence: CASSLAGQGGYGYTF. The CDR3 DNA sequence: TGTGCCAGCAGCCTAGCGGGACAGGGTGGCTATGGCTACACCTTC.

J is TRBJ2-2 and V is TRBV6-4; 10 bases line up with TRBD2. V trimming: 10 bases; J trimming: 3 bases; junction bases outside the gene matches: 11. The germline V gene has CDR1 MRHNA and CDR2 SNTAGT. CDR3 length: 16 residues. The CDR3 loop reads CATFCTGTSDTGELFF. In DNA, the CDR3 is TGTGCCACCTTTTGTACCGGGACTAGCGACACCGGGGAGCTGTTTTTT.

J is TRBJ1-6 and V is TRBV5-4, with D hard to call. The ends were cut back, 7 bases at V and 4 bases at J, with 12 bases in the middle. Germline V gene sequence: CDR1 SGHNT, CDR2 YYREEE (reference sequence). The CDR3 totals 14 residues. CDR3 bases: TGTGCCAGCGGTCTAGCAGGTTATAATTCACCCCTCCACTTT. It yields the protein CASGLAGYNSPLHF.

CDR3 in DNA: TGTGCCAGCAGCGCGCCGAGCGGGGTCGGGGAGCTGTTTTTT. Encoded protein: CASSAPSGVGELFF. The V gene is TRBV9, the J gene TRBJ2-2, with 7 bases that match TRBD2. V was pared by 3 bases and J by 7 bases, with 6 bases of the junction left unmatched. Germline-derived CDR1 and CDR2 are SGDLS and YYNGEE. The CDR3 is 14 amino acids.

The chain recombines TRBV19 with TRBJ2-5, with a tentative D call TRBD1 (6 bases). The CDR3 consists of 14 residues. Germline V gene sequence: CDR1 LNHDA, CDR2 SQIVND (reference sequence). The V and J ends lost 3 bases and 4 bases respectively, with 12 bases between them. The CDR3 here is CASSIGQGIETQYF. In DNA form, the CDR3 reads TGTGCCAGTAGTATCGGTCAGGGGATAGAGACCCAGTACTTC.

DNA of the CDR3: TGTGCCAGCAGCTGGGGTTCGAACACCGGGGAGCTGTTTTTT. This sequence encodes CASSWGSNTGELFF. The V gene is TRBV7-8, the J gene TRBJ2-2; D is undetermined. Trimming shortened V by 4 bases and J by 0 bases, and 6 bases separated the two germline ends. CDR3 length: 14 residues. Germline assignment: CDR1 SGHVS and CDR2 FQNEAQ.

This chain links TRBV5-4 with TRBJ2-2; D possibly corresponds to TRBD1 (6 bases). V was clipped by 4 bases and J by 5 bases, with 12 bases between them. The CDR3 is made up of 14 amino acids. Germline CDR1 SGHNT, CDR2 YYREEE (reference sequence). CDR3 amino acids: CASSRDTSTGELFF. The CDR3 DNA sequence: TGTGCCAGCAGCCGGGACACATCGACCGGGGAGCTGTTTTTT.

The V call is TRBV6-5, the J call TRBJ2-3; D call uncertain. Germline CDR1 is MNHEY and CDR2 is SVGAGI. The CDR3 sequence is 14 residues long. V was cut by 6 bases and J by 6 bases, with 16 bases left in between. CDR3 DNA: TGTGCCAGCAGCTTACGGGCAGCTCGGGATACGCAGTATTTT. This translates into CASSLRAARDTQYF.

The chain uses TRBV7-2 and TRBJ2-3; 13 bases line up with TRBD2. J was trimmed by 5 bases and V by 8 bases; bases with no gene match: 10. The germline gives CDR1 SGHTA, CDR2 FQGNSA. The CDR3 spans 16 residues. The CDR3 DNA reads TGTGCCAGCCGACTACTAGCGGGGGGGCCCGGAGATACGCAGTATTTT. It codes for CASRLLAGGPGDTQYF.

The chain joins TRBV5-4 to TRBJ2-3; D not resolved. The CDR3 is 15 amino acids. CDR1 and CDR2 from the germline V gene are SGHNT and YYREEE (reference sequence). The germline V and J ends were trimmed by 4 bases and 1 base, with 13 bases remaining between them. The CDR3 loop reads CASSLDLGGTDTQYF. CDR3 in DNA: TGTGCCAGCAGCCTGGATCTCGGTGGCACAGATACGCAGTATTTT.

The chain has TRBV4-2 and TRBJ1-1; 7 bases agree with TRBD1. V gave up 0 bases and J gave up 11 bases; unmatched junction bases: 9. The CDR3 is 14 residues long. Looked up from germline, CDR1 is LGHNA and CDR2 is YNFKEQ. As DNA, the CDR3 is TGTGCCAGCAGCCAAGAAGTGATAGGGGGCTTGGCTTTCTTT. Translated, it gives CASSQEVIGGLAFF.

CDR3: CASALDTYNEQFF. The CDR3 DNA is TGTGCCAGCGCTCTGGACACCTACAATGAGCAGTTCTTC. V gene TRBV6-6 combines with J gene TRBJ2-1, with D possibly being TRBD1 (5 bases). CDR1 is MNHNY, CDR2 SVGAGI, per germline (reference sequence). The germline V and J ends were trimmed by 8 bases and 2 bases, with 10 bases remaining between them. The length of the CDR3 is 13 residues.